The sequence of this T cell receptor (beta chain) was determined in a study of T cells in Graves' hyperthyroidism and ophthalmopathy. Patients were aged 18 to 65, had disease duration under 2 months, and had newly diagnosed hyperthyroidism. Diagnosing involved the use of clinical symptoms, serum thyroxine and TRAb, thyroid ultrasound and orbital computed tomography. The PBMCs studied were ones that came from 10 ml fresh peripheral blood. General study findings and limits: A median approximately 6.5 months before onset, the model predicted ophthalmopathy.

Researchers took RNA transcripts and amplified the TCR beta CDR3 regions from them. In the first-round RT-PCR of the TCR CDR3, the HTBI primer set was used. TCRdb fed the multiplex PCR reads into MiXCR, producing one record per CDR3 protein. The sample contains around 690,000 distinct CDR3 sequences, about 18% of which appear only once. For this clonotype: Its target is not known. At one end, the junction sequence differs from germline, possibly due to a read error.

CDR1 SGHAT and CDR2 FQNNGV come from the germline V gene. The CDR3 is 15 amino acids. The source is a man aged 50-60 years with Graves' hyperthyroidism. Sequenced material: blood. The chain links TRBV11-2 to TRBJ2-1; tentative D call: TRBD1 (5 bases). The chain's CDR3 is CVSSAPVKDINEQFF. CDR3 nucleotides: TGTGTCAGCAGCGCACCAGTCAAGGACATCAATGAGCAGTTCTTC.